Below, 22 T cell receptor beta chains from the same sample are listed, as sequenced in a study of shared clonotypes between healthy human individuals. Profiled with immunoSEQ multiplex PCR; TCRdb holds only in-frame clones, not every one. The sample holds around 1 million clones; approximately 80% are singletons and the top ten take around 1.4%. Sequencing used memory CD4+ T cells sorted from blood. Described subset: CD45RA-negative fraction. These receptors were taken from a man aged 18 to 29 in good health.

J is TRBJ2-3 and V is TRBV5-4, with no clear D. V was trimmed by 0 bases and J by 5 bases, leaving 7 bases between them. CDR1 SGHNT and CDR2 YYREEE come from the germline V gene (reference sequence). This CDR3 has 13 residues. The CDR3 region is CASSLDRQDTQYF. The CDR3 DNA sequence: TGTGCCAGCAGCTTGGATAGACAAGATACGCAGTATTTT.

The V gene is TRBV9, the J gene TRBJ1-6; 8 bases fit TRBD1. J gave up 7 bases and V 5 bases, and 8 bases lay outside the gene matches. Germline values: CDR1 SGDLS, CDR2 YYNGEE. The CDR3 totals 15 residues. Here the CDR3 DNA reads TGTGCCAGCAGTTACCAGGGGGCGTCGAATTCACCCCTCCACTTT. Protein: CASSYQGASNSPLHF.

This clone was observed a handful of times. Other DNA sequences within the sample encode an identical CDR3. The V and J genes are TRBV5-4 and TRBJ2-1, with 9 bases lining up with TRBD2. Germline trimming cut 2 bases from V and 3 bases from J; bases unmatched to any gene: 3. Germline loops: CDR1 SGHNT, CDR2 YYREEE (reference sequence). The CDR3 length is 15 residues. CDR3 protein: CASSLQRGDYNEQFF. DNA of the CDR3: TGTGCCAGCAGCTTACAGCGGGGGGACTACAATGAGCAGTTCTTC.

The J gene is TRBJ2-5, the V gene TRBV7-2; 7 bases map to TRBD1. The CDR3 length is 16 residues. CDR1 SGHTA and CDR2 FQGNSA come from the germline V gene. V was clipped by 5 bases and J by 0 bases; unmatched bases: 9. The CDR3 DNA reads TGTGCCAGCAGCCCTCGACAGGGCTTACACCAAGAGACCCAGTACTTC. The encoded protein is CASSPRQGLHQETQYF.

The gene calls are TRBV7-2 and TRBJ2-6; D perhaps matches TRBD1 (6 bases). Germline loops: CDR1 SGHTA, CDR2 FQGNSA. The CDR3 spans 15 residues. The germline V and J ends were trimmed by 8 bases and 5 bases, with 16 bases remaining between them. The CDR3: CASRTDILWANVLTF. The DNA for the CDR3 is TGTGCCAGCCGGACAGACATCCTCTGGGCCAACGTCCTGACTTTC.

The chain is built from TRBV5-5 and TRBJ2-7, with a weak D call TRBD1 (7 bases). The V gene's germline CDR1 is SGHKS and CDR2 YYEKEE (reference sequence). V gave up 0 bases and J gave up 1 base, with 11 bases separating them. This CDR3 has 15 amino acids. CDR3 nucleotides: TGTGCCAGCAGCTTGGAGGCGGGACAGTCCTACGAGCAGTACTTC. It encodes CASSLEAGQSYEQYF.

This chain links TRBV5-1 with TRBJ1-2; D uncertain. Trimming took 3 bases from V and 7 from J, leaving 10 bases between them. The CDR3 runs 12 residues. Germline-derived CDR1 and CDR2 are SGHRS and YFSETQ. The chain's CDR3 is CASSSATGGYTF. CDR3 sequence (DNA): TGCGCCAGCAGCTCAGCAACGGGTGGCTACACCTTC. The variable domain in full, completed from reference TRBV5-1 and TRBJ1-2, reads KAGVTQTPRYLIKTRGQQVTLSCSPISGHRSVSWYQQTPGQGLQFLFEYFSETQRNKGNFPGRFSGRQFSNSRSEMNVSTLELGDSALYLCASSSATGGYTFGSGTRLTVV.

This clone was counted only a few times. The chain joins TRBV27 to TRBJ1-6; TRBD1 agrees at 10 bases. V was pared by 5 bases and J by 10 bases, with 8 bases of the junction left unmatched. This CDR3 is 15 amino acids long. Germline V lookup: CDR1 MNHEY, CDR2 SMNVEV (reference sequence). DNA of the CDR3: TGTGCCAGCAGTCCGTCTGGGACAGGGGTGTCACCCCTCCACTTT. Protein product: CASSPSGTGVSPLHF.

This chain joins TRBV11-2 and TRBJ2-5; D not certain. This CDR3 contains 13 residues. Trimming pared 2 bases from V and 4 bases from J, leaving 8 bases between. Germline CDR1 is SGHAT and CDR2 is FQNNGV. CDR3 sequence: CASSLKYGETQYF. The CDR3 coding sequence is TGTGCCAGCAGCTTAAAATATGGAGAGACCCAGTACTTC.

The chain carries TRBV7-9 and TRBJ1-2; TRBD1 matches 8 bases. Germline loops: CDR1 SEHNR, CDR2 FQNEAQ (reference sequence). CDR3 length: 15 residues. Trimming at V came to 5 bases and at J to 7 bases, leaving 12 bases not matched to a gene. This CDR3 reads CASSPEWTGLSGYTF. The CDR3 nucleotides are TGTGCCAGCAGCCCGGAGTGGACAGGGCTTTCTGGCTACACCTTC.

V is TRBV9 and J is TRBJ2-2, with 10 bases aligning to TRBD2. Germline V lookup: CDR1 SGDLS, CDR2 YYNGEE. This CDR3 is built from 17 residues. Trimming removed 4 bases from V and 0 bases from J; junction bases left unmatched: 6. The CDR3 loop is CASSPISGGANTGELFF. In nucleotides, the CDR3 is TGTGCCAGCAGCCCAATCAGCGGGGGGGCGAACACCGGGGAGCTGTTTTTT.

The CDR3 region has the DNA TGCGCCAGCAGCTTGGAGGGGGTTGGCGCAGATACGCAGTATTTT. Translation gives CASSLEGVGADTQYF. The V gene is TRBV5-1, the J gene TRBJ2-3, with a weak D call TRBD1 (6 bases). The CDR3 consists of 15 residues. Trimming pared 0 bases from V and 4 bases from J, leaving 12 bases between. CDR1 is SGHRS, CDR2 YFSETQ, per germline.

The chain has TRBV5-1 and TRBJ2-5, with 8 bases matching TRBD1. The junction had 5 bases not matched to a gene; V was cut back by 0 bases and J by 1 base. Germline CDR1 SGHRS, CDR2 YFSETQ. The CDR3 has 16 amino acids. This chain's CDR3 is CASSLGTGFTQETQYF. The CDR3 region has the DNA TGCGCCAGCAGCTTGGGGACAGGGTTCACCCAAGAGACCCAGTACTTC.

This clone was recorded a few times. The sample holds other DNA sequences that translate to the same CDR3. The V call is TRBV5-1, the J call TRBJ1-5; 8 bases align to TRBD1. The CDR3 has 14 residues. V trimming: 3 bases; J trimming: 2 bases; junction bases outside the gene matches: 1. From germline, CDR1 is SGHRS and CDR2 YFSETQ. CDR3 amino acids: CASSSGQGNQPQHF. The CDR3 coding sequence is TGCGCCAGCAGCTCGGGACAGGGCAATCAGCCCCAGCATTTT.

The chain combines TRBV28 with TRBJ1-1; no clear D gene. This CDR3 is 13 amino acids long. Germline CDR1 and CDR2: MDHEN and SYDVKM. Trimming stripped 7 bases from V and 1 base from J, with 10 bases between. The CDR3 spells CASKVSTNTEAFF. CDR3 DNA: TGTGCCAGCAAGGTATCCACGAACACTGAAGCTTTCTTT.

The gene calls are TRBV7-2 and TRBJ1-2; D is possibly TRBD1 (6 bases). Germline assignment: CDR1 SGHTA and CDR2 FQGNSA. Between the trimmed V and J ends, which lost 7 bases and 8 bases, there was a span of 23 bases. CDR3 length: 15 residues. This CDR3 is CASTPVVGGSWGYTF. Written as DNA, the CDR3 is TGTGCCAGCACCCCAGTGGTAGGGGGATCTTGGGGCTACACCTTC.

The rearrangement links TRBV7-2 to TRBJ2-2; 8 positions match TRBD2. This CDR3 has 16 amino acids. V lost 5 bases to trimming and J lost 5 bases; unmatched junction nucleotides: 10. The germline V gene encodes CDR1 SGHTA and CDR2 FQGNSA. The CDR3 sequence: CASSPQAGGSTGELFF. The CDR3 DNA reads TGTGCCAGCAGCCCTCAGGCGGGAGGAAGTACCGGGGAGCTGTTTTTT.

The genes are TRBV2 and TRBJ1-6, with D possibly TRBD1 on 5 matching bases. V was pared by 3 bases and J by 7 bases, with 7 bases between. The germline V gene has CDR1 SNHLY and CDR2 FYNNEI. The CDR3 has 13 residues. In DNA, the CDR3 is TGTGCCAGCAGTGAGCCAGGGAATTCACCCCTCCACTTT. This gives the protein CASSEPGNSPLHF.

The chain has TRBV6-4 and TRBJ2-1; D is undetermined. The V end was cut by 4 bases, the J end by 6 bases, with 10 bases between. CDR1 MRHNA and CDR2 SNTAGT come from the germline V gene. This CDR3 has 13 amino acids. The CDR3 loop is CASSAIHSNEQFF. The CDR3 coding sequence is TGTGCCAGCAGTGCGATACACAGCAATGAGCAGTTCTTC.

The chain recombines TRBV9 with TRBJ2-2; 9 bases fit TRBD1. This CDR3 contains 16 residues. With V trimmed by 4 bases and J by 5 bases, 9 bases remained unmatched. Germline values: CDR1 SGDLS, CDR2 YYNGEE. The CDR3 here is CASSPRGTGLTGELFF. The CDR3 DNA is TGTGCCAGCAGCCCAAGGGGGACAGGGCTAACCGGGGAGCTGTTTTTT.

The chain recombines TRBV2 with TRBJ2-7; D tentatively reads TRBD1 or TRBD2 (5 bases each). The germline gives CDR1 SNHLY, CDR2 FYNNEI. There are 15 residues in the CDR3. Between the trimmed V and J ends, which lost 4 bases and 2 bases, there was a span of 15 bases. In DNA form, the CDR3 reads TGTGCCAGCAGTGCGGGACCTAAGGGAACCTACGAGCAGTACTTC. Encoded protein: CASSAGPKGTYEQYF.

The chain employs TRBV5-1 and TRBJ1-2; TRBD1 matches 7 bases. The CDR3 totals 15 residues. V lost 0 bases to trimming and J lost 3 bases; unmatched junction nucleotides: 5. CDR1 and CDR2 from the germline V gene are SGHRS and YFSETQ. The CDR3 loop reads CASSLVRGSDYGYTF. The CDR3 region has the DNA TGCGCCAGCAGCTTGGTCAGGGGGTCGGACTATGGCTACACCTTC. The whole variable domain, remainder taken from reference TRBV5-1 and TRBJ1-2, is KAGVTQTPRYLIKTRGQQVTLSCSPISGHRSVSWYQQTPGQGLQFLFEYFSETQRNKGNFPGRFSGRQFSNSRSEMNVSTLELGDSALYLCASSLVRGSDYGYTFGSGTRLTVV.